This T cell receptor beta chain stems from a study of blood T cells in healthy people across ages. General study results and limits: Age advanced and TCR beta diversity per million T cells fell, roughly linearly. Estimates drawn from one million T cells were deemed to understate diversity.

CDR3 length equals 13 residues. Germline CDR1 SGHKS, CDR2 YYEKEE (reference sequence). The ends were cut back, 0 bases at V and 8 bases at J, with 11 bases in the middle. The authors ran a second PCR of about 7 to 11 cycles using a sample-barcoded 5' primer and a J-beta primer mix. TCRdb redid the calling of the 5' RACE reads with MiXCR, one entry per CDR3 protein. The top ten clones hold 10% to 15% of a sample with 850,000 to 1,100,000 distinct CDR3 sequences, around two fifths of them seen once. The people who gave samples were healthy Caucasians from Russia, aged roughly 6 to 100. Of note for this clonotype: Its antigen is not identified.

This receptor was obtained from a man aged 18 to 30 in good health. The V call is TRBV5-5, the J call TRBJ1-2; no definite D call. The sequenced sample was blood. The CDR3 sequence: CASSLDSFKGYTF. CDR3 in DNA: TGTGCCAGCAGCTTGGACAGCTTTAAGGGCTACACCTTC.